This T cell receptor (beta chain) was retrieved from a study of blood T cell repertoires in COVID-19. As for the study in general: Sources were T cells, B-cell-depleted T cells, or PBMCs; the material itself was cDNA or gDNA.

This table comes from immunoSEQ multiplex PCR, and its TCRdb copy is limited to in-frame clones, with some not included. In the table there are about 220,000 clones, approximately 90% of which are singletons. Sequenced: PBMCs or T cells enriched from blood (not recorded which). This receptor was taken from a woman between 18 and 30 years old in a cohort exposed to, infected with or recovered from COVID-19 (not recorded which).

The CDR3 region is CASSLGQGFNEKLFF. The CDR3 nucleotides read TGCGCCAGCAGCCTCGGACAGGGCTTTAATGAAAAACTGTTTTTT. This chain uses TRBV5-1 with TRBJ1-4; 8 bases are shared with TRBD1. CDR1 SGHRS and CDR2 YFSETQ come from the germline V gene. The V gene end was trimmed by 4 bases and the J gene end by 4 bases; junction bases not matched to a gene: 6. The CDR3 covers 15 residues.